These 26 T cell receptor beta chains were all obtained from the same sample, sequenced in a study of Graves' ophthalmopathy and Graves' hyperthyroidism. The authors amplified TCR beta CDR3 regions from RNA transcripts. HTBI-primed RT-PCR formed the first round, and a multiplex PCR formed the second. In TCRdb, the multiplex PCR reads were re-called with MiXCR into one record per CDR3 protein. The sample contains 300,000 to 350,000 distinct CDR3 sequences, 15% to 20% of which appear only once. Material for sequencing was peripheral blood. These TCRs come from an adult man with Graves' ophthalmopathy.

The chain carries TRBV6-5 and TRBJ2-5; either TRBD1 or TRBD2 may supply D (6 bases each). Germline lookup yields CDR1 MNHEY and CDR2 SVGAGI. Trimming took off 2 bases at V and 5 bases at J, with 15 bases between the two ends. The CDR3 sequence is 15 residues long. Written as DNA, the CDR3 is TGTGCCAGCAGTTACACGAACACAGGGAGGGAGACCCAGTACTTC. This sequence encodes CASSYTNTGRETQYF.

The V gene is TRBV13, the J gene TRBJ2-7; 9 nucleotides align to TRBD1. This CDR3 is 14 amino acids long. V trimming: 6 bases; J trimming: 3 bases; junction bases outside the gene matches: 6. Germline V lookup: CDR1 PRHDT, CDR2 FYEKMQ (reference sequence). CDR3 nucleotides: TGTGCCAGCAGTAAGACAGGGGGAATCTACGAGCAGTACTTC. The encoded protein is CASSKTGGIYEQYF.

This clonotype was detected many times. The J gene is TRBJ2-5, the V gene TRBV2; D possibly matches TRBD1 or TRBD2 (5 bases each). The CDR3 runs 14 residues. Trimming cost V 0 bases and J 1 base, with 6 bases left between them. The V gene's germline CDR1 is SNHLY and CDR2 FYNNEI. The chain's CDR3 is CASSEAGTQETQYF. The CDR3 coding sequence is TGTGCCAGCAGTGAAGCTGGGACCCAAGAGACCCAGTACTTC.

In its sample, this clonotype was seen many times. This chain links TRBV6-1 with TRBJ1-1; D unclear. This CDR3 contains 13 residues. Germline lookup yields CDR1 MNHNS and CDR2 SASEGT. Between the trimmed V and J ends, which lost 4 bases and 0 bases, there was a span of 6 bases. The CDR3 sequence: CASSGRVNTEAFF. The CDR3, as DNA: TGTGCCAGCAGTGGACGGGTGAACACTGAAGCTTTCTTT.

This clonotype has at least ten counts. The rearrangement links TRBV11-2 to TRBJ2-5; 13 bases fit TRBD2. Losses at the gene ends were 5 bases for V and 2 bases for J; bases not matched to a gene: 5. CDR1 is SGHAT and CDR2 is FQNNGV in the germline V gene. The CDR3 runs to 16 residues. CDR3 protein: CASSGQTSGGQETQYF. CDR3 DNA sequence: TGTGCCAGCAGCGGACAGACTAGCGGGGGGCAAGAGACCCAGTACTTC.

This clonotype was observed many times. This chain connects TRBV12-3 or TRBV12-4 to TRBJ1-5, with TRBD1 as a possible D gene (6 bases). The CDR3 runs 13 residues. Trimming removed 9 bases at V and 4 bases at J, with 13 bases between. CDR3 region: CASSIRGNQPQHF. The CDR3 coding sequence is TGTGCCAGTAGTATTAGGGGGAATCAGCCCCAGCATTTT.

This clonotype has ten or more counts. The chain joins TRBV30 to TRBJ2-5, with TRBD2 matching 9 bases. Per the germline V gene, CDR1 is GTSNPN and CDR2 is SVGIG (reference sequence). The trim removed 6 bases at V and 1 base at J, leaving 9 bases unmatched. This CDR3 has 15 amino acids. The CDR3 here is CACNPGLAFQETQYF. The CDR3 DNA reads TGTGCCTGCAACCCGGGACTAGCCTTCCAAGAGACCCAGTACTTC.

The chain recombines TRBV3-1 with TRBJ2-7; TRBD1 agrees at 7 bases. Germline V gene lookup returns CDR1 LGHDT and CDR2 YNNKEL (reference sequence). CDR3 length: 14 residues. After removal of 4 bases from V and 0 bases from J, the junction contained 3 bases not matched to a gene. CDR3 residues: CASSLDRSSYEQYF. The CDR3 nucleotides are TGTGCCAGCAGCCTGGACAGGAGCTCCTACGAGCAGTACTTC.

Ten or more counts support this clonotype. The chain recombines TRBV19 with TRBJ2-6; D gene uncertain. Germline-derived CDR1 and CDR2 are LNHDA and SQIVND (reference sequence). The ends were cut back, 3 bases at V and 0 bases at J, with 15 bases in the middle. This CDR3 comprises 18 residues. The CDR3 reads CASSISLLDPSGANVLTF. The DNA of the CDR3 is TGTGCCAGTAGTATTTCCCTGTTGGACCCCTCTGGGGCCAACGTCCTGACTTTC.

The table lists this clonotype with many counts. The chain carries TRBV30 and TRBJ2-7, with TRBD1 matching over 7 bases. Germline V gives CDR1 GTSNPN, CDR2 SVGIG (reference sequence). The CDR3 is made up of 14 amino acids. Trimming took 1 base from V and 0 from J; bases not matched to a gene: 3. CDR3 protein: CAWSAGTVSYEQYF. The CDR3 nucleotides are TGTGCCTGGAGTGCCGGGACAGTCTCCTACGAGCAGTACTTC.

CDR3 residues: CASSQGRDPLFYEQYF. The CDR3 nucleotides read TGTGCCAGCAGCCAAGGTCGGGATCCCTTATTCTACGAGCAGTACTTC. The chain uses TRBV7-8 and TRBJ2-7; possibly TRBD2 for D (5 bases). Germline CDR1 and CDR2: SGHVS and FQNEAQ. The CDR3 is made up of 16 amino acids. V lost 5 bases, J lost 3 bases, and 20 bases lay in between.

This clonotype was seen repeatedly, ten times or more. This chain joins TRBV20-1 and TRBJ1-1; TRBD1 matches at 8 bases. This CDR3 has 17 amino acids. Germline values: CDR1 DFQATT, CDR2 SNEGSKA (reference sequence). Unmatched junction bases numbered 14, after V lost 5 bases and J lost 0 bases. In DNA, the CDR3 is TGCAGTGCTGGAAGACTCGGACAGGGTGTTATGAACACTGAAGCTTTCTTT. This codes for CSAGRLGQGVMNTEAFF.

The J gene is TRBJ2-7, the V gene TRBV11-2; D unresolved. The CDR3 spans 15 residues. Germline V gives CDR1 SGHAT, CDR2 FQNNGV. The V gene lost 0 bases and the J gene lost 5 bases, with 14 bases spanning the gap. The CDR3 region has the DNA TGTGCCAGCAGCTTAGATCTAGGGTGGCTGGACGAGCAGTACTTC. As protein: CASSLDLGWLDEQYF. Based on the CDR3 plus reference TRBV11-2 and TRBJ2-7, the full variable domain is EAGVAQSPRYKIIEKRQSVAFWCNPISGHATLYWYQQILGQGPKLLIQFQNNGVVDDSQLPKDRFSAERLKGVDSTLKIQPAKLEDSAVYLCASSLDLGWLDEQYFGPGTRLTVT.

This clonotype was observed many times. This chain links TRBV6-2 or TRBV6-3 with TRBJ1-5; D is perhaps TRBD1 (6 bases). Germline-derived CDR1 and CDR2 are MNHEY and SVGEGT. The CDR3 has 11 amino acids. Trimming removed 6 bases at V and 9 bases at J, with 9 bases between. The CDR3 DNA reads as TGTGCCAGCAGCAGGGGTGGGCCCCAGCATTTT. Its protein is CASSRGGPQHF.

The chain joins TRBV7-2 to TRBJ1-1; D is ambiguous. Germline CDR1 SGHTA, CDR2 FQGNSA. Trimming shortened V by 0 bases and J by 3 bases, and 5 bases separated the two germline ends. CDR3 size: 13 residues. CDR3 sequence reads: CASSLAQHTEAFF. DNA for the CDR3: TGTGCCAGCAGCTTAGCACAGCACACTGAAGCTTTCTTT.

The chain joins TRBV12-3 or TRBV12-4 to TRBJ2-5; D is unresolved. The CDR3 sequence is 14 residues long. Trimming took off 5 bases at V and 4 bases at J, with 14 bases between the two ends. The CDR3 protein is CASSAATPGETQYF. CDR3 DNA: TGTGCCAGCAGTGCGGCAACCCCGGGAGAGACCCAGTACTTC.

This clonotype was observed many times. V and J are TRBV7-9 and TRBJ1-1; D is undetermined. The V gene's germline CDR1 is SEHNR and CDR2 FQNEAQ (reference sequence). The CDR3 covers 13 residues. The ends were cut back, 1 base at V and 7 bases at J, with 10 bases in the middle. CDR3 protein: CASSLGGAIEAFF. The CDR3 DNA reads TGTGCCAGCAGCTTAGGAGGAGCCATTGAAGCTTTCTTT.

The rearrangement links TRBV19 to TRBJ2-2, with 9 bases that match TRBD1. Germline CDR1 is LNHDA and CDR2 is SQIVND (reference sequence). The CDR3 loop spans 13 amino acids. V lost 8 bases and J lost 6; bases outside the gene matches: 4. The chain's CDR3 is CASGRQGAGELFF. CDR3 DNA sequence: TGTGCCAGTGGACGACAGGGGGCCGGGGAGCTGTTTTTT.

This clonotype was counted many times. Written as DNA, the CDR3 is TGTGCCAGCAGCTTTTCGGTAGGGGGAGATCAGCCCCAGCATTTT. Translating it yields CASSFSVGGDQPQHF. V gene TRBV7-9 combines with J gene TRBJ1-5, with TRBD1 as a possible D gene (6 bases). The CDR3 loop spans 15 amino acids. Germline V lookup: CDR1 SEHNR, CDR2 FQNEAQ (reference sequence). Trimming took 3 bases from V and 5 from J, leaving 14 bases between them.

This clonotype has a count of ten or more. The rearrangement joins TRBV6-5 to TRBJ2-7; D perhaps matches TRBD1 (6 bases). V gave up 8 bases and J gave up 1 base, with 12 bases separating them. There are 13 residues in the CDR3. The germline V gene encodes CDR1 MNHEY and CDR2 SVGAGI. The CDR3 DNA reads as TGTGCCAGCGGATACAGGGTTTCCTACGAGCAGTACTTC. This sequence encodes CASGYRVSYEQYF.

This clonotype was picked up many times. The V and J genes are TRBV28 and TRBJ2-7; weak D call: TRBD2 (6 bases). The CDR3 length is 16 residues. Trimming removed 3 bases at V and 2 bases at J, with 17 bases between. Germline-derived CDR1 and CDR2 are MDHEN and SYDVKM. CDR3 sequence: CASSFPEFGGTYEQYF. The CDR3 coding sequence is TGTGCCAGCAGTTTCCCAGAATTTGGGGGGACCTACGAGCAGTACTTC.

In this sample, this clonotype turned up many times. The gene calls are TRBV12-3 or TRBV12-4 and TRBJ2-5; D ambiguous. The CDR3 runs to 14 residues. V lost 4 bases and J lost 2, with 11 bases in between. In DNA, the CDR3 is TGTGCCAGCAGTTCCTCACCTCCACAAGAGACCCAGTACTTC. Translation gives CASSSSPPQETQYF.

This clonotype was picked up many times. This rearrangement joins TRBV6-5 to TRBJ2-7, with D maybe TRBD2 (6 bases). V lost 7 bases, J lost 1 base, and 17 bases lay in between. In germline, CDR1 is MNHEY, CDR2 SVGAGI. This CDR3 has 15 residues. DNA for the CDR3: TGTGCCAGCAATATTCGGGGGTTCGGATCCTACGAGCAGTACTTC. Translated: CASNIRGFGSYEQYF.

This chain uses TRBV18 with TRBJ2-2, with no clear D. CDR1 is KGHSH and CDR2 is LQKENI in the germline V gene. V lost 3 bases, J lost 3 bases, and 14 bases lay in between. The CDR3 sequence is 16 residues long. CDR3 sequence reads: CASSPIGKRDTGELFF. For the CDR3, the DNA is TGTGCCAGCTCACCCATCGGAAAGCGCGACACCGGGGAGCTGTTTTTT.

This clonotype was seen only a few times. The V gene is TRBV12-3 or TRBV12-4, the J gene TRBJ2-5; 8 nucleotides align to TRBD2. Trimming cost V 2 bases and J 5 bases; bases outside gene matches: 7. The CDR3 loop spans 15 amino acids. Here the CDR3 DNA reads TGTGCCAGCAGTTTACCAACCACGGGGGGGGAGACCCAGTACTTC. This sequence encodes CASSLPTTGGETQYF.

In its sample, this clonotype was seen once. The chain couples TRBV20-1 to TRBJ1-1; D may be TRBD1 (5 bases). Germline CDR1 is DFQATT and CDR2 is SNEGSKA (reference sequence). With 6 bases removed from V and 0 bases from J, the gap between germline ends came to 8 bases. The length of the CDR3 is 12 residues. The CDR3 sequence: CSAGLMNTEAFF. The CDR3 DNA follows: TGCAGTGCGGGGCTTATGAACACTGAAGCTTTCTTT.